Below are 7 T cell receptor beta chains sequenced from a single sample in a study of T cells expressing NK-cell markers. With the 5' RACE reads reprocessed, TCRdb shows one record per CDR3 protein and no DNA. Recorded here are about 540,000 distinct CDR3 sequences; the top ten clones represent roughly 3.5%. Sample: blood T cells: a sorted CD56 or NKG2C T cell subset, CD4+ or CD8+ T cells, or bulk PBMC T cells (not recorded which). Receptor source: a man aged 18 to 30 in good health.

V gene TRBV13 combines with J gene TRBJ2-5; the D call from TCRdb, TRBD2, cannot be confirmed without DNA. There are 11 residues in the CDR3. Germline CDR1 reads PRHDT; CDR2 reads FYEKMQ (reference sequence). The CDR3 loop reads CASSSAETQYF.

The chain's CDR3 is CSVENIGAQNYGYTF. This chain uses TRBV29-1 with TRBJ1-2; TCRdb's assignment of TRBD1 cannot be checked, as there is no DNA. The CDR3 loop spans 15 amino acids. Germline assignment: CDR1 SQVTM and CDR2 ANQGSEA. Full variable domain (rest looked up from reference TRBV29-1 and TRBJ1-2): SAVISQKPSRDICQRGTSLTIQCQVDSQVTMMFWYRQQPGQSLTLIATANQGSEATYESGFVIDKFPISRPNLTFSTLTVSNMSPEDSSIYLCSVENIGAQNYGYTFGSGTRLTVV.

CDR3 region: CSAREGPLRETQYF. The genes are TRBV20-1 and TRBJ2-5; with no DNA, the TCRdb D assignment of TRBD1 cannot be verified. CDR3 length: 14 amino acids. Germline V gives CDR1 DFQATT, CDR2 SNEGSKA (reference sequence).

This chain uses TRBV20-1 with TRBJ2-7; TCRdb's assignment of TRBD1 cannot be checked, as there is no DNA. Germline CDR1 is DFQATT and CDR2 is SNEGSKA (reference sequence). This CDR3 comprises 13 residues. CDR3 in amino acids: CSAKYRGPYEQYF.

The chain has TRBV4-1 and TRBJ1-4. Per germline, CDR1 MGHRA and CDR2 YSYEKL. This CDR3 is built from 17 residues. CDR3 in amino acids: CASSQVALMGKGEKLFF.

The chain employs TRBV21-1 and TRBJ2-7. TRBV21-1 is labeled a pseudogene. The CDR3 is 13 amino acids. This CDR3 is CASSKALGWEQYF.

CDR3 amino acids: CASRRDRTEETQYF. This chain joins TRBV5-1 and TRBJ2-5; TCRdb calls TRBD1, which cannot be checked without DNA. CDR3 size: 14 residues. Per germline, CDR1 SGHRS and CDR2 YFSETQ.